This is a list of T cell receptor beta chains from one sample in a study of blood T cell repertoires in COVID-19. Data came from immunoSEQ multiplex PCR; TCRdb stores just in-frame clones and leaves some out. The data show almost 100,000 clones, with approximately 86% seen just once and 10% to 13% held by the top ten. The sample was peripheral blood. All receptors derive from a man aged 45-65 years with acute or convalescent COVID-19. CDR3s include the opening cysteine and the closing phenylalanine or tryptophan. The D gene is left open where the match is weak. Not all rows give a size; the values are once, few, many and, for expanded clones, a class.

clone_size	v_call	j_call	d_call	cdr3_nt	cdr3_aa
-	TRBV6-1	TRBJ2-2	TRBD2	TGTGCCAGCAGTGCTCGACTAGCGGGAGGGTACACCGGGGAGCTGTTTTTT	CASSARLAGGYTGELFF
-	TRBV7-2	TRBJ2-3	-	TGTGCCAGCAGCTCCGCAAGAGGGCCTACAGATACGCAGTATTTT	CASSSARGPTDTQYF
once	TRBV5-1	TRBJ2-5	TRBD1	TGCGCCAGCCGACTAGGGACAGGCAACCAAGAGACCCAGTACTTC	CASRLGTGNQETQYF
-	TRBV15	TRBJ2-1	TRBD2	TGTGCCACCAGCACCAACCTAGCGGGTTCCTACAATGAGCAGTTCTTC	CATSTNLAGSYNEQFF
-	TRBV7-2	TRBJ1-1	-	TGTGCCAGCAGCTTAGCGCGGCGGGGGTCCGGAGCTTTCTTT	CASSLARRGSGAFF
-	TRBV11-2	TRBJ2-2	-	TGTGCCAGCAGCTCCGGGGACTCGGCCCGATACACCGGGGAGCTGTTTTTT	CASSSGDSARYTGELFF
-	TRBV30	TRBJ2-2	-	TGTGCCTGCACGGGGGACCCGAACGGGTACACCGGGGAGCTGTTTTTT	CACTGDPNGYTGELFF
-	TRBV25-1	TRBJ1-2	TRBD1	TGTGCCAGCAGTGACAATCCGGGACAGGGTTTAGGCTACACCTTC	CASSDNPGQGLGYTF
-	TRBV6-5	TRBJ1-3	-	TGTGCCAGCACTTCGGGAAGGGAAGGAAACACCATATATTTT	CASTSGREGNTIYF
-	TRBV30	TRBJ1-4	-	TGTGCCTGGAGTTCAGCTAATGAAAAACTGTTTTTT	CAWSSANEKLFF
-	TRBV5-1	TRBJ2-1	-	TGCGCCAGCAGCACACTGGGGACTGCGGGGAATGAGCAGTTCTTC	CASSTLGTAGNEQFF
-	TRBV2	TRBJ2-3	TRBD2	TGTGCCAGCAAGAACCAGCGGGGGGCTGTCGATACGCAGTATTTT	CASKNQRGAVDTQYF
-	TRBV7-3	TRBJ2-7	-	TGTGCCAGCAGCTTAACGCCTAGCTCCTACGAGCAGTACTTC	CASSLTPSSYEQYF
-	TRBV20-1	TRBJ1-2	TRBD1	TGCAGTGCTACAGGGGGCATTGGCTACACCTTC	CSATGGIGYTF
-	TRBV5-4	TRBJ1-2	-	TGTGCCAGCAGCCGGGAGGCCGTAGCTAACTATGGCTACACCTTC	CASSREAVANYGYTF
-	TRBV28	TRBJ2-5	TRBD1	TGTGCCAGCAAATTAACAGGGGCTGTCCAAGAGACCCAGTACTTC	CASKLTGAVQETQYF
-	TRBV19	TRBJ2-2	-	TGTGCCAGTAGTATAGTGAGCAGGGCGAACACCGGGGAGCTGTTTTTT	CASSIVSRANTGELFF
-	TRBV3-1/TRBV3-2	TRBJ1-6	-	TGTGCCAGCAGCCATGAACGTAGTTCACCCCTCCACTTT	CASSHERSSPLHF
-	TRBV6-5	TRBJ2-4	-	TGTGCCAGCAGGGGGCCAGGGGCTGCCCGGAACATTCAGTACTTC	CASRGPGAARNIQYF
-	TRBV5-4	TRBJ1-2	TRBD1	TGTGCCAGCAGCTTGGCTCCGGGACAGGGGGCGCGGGGCTACACCTTC	CASSLAPGQGARGYTF
-	TRBV19	TRBJ1-4	-	TGTGCCAGTAGTTCTCCTACAGATCCTCTTGCTGGGGAAAAACTGTTTTTT	CASSSPTDPLAGEKLFF
-	TRBV6-5	TRBJ1-2	-	TGTGCCAGCAGTTACTCCCCGAGGAGGGTGGTGGGTGGCTACACCTTC	CASSYSPRRVVGGYTF
once	TRBV6-5	TRBJ2-7	TRBD1	TGTGCCAGCAGTTACTCAGGACAGGGGTCCTACGAGCAGTACTTC	CASSYSGQGSYEQYF
-	TRBV29-1	TRBJ2-1	TRBD2	TGCAGCACCTCTAGCGGTAATGAGCAGTTCTTC	CSTSSGNEQFF
-	TRBV19	TRBJ1-1	-	TGTGCCGCTGGGGGCTCTCGGCAGGGGCCGAACACTGAAGCTTTCTTT	CAAGGSRQGPNTEAFF
-	TRBV7-3	TRBJ2-1	-	TGTGCCAGCAGCCCCAACACAGGGCGCGAGCAGTTCTTC	CASSPNTGREQFF
-	TRBV11-2	TRBJ1-6	-	TGTGCCAGCTCCCCCGTTCATTCACCCCTCCACTTT	CASSPVHSPLHF
-	TRBV19	TRBJ2-1	TRBD2	TGTGCCAGTAGGGTCGGCGGGAGCACGAGTGAGCAGTTCTTC	CASRVGGSTSEQFF
once	TRBV27	TRBJ2-5	-	TGTGCCAGCAGTTTCCTACGGGGGGCAGGAGAGACCCAGTACTTC	CASSFLRGAGETQYF
-	TRBV19	TRBJ1-6	-	TGTGCCAGTAGTTCAACGGTCAATTCACCCCTCCACTTT	CASSSTVNSPLHF
-	TRBV5-1	TRBJ1-2	-	TGCGCCAGCAGCTTGACGAACTCCTATGGCTACACCTTC	CASSLTNSYGYTF
-	TRBV9	TRBJ2-1	-	TGTGCCAGCAGCGGGAGGGGGGGAGGACTTTACAATGAGCAGTTCTTC	CASSGRGGGLYNEQFF
-	TRBV6-5	TRBJ2-6	-	TGTGCCAGCCTCAGGAAAGGCTCTGGGGCCAACGTCCTGACTTTC	CASLRKGSGANVLTF
once	TRBV5-1	TRBJ1-2	-	TGCGCCAGCAGCTTGGGGGGCACGAACTATGGCTACACCTTC	CASSLGGTNYGYTF
-	TRBV28	TRBJ2-7	TRBD2	TGTGCCAGCAGTTTCCCGACTAGCGGGAGTTTCGACGAGCAGTACTTC	CASSFPTSGSFDEQYF
-	TRBV29-1	TRBJ1-2	-	TGCAGCGTCTATTATGACAGGAGAAACTATGGCTACACCTTC	CSVYYDRRNYGYTF
-	TRBV14	TRBJ2-7	-	TGTGCCAGCAGCCAATGGCGGGCGGATAGCTCCTACGAGCAGTACTTC	CASSQWRADSSYEQYF
-	TRBV7-2	TRBJ2-5	TRBD2	TGTGCCAGCAGCCGTAGCGGGAGAGTATACCAAGAGACCCAGTACTTC	CASSRSGRVYQETQYF
-	TRBV18	TRBJ2-1	TRBD2	TGTGCCAGCTCAAGTTCGAGTAGCGGGAAGAGGTTAGAGCAGTTCTTC	CASSSSSSGKRLEQFF
-	TRBV2	TRBJ2-5	TRBD1	TGTGCCAGCAGTGCCGACAGGGGTGGGGAGACCCAGTACTTC	CASSADRGGETQYF
-	TRBV19	TRBJ1-1	-	TGTGCCAGTAGTACGACTGCCATGAACACTGAAGCTTTCTTT	CASSTTAMNTEAFF
once	TRBV6-1	TRBJ1-5	-	TGTGCCAGCAGTGAAGCGCGGGGGGCGGGTAATCAGCCCCAGCATTTT	CASSEARGAGNQPQHF
-	TRBV28	TRBJ2-3	TRBD2	TGTGCCAGCAGTTTACTCCGGGCTAGCGGCCCAGATACGCAGTATTTT	CASSLLRASGPDTQYF
-	TRBV3-1/TRBV3-2	TRBJ2-7	-	TGTGCCAGCAGCCAAGACTATGTGTGGGTCAGGGGATCAGGATACGAGCAGTACTTC	CASSQDYVWVRGSGYEQYF
-	TRBV18	TRBJ1-2	-	TGTGCCAGCTCCCCGGGGAACGACTATGGCTACACCTTC	CASSPGNDYGYTF
-	TRBV5-1	TRBJ1-1	-	TGCGCCAGCACCCCTCCCGGGAGGTTGGTCTCTGAAGCTTTCTTT	CASTPPGRLVSEAFF
-	TRBV24-1	TRBJ2-1	-	TGTGCCACCAGTGATTTGCATCTTGGGCAGCAGTTCTTC	CATSDLHLGQQFF
-	TRBV5-1	TRBJ2-1	TRBD2	TGCGCCAGCAGCATTAGCGGGGGGACCTACAATGAGCAGTTCTTC	CASSISGGTYNEQFF
-	TRBV4-1	TRBJ1-3	-	TGCGCCAGCAGCCAGGAGACAGGTCCAAGCTCTGGAAACACCATATATTTT	CASSQETGPSSGNTIYF
-	TRBV19	TRBJ1-1	TRBD1	TGTGCCAGTAGTATCGGTTCAGGGGGAGAGGGAGCTTTCTTT	CASSIGSGGEGAFF
-	TRBV19	TRBJ2-1	TRBD2	TGTGCCAGTAGTATTTCGGCCACCTCCGGGACTAGTGACAATGAGCAGTTCTTC	CASSISATSGTSDNEQFF
-	TRBV27	TRBJ1-5	-	TGTGCCAGCAGTTCCTTGGTCGGGAGCAATCAGCCCCAGCATTTT	CASSSLVGSNQPQHF
-	TRBV7-9	TRBJ1-3	-	TGTGCCAGCAGCTTTGATGGTGGGAGCACCATATATTTT	CASSFDGGSTIYF
-	TRBV6-5	TRBJ2-2	-	TGTGCCAGCAGTTACCCGGGTGGGGGGAGCGGGGAGCTGTTTTTT	CASSYPGGGSGELFF